Below are 28 T cell receptor beta chains sequenced from a single sample in a study of T cells after yellow fever vaccination. MiXCR, applied by TCRdb to the 5' RACE reads, yields one record per CDR3 protein. There are roughly 250,000 distinct CDR3 sequences in the sample; 10% to 15% occur only once, and 0.4% to 0.55% lies in the top ten. Sequencing was performed on CD4+ T cells sorted from PBMCs, taken 45 days after the yellow fever booster vaccination. All receptors come from a man aged 25-45 years who received the YFV17D yellow fever vaccine.

The chain is built from TRBV20-1 and TRBJ2-7; 8 bases fit TRBD2. Trimming at V came to 3 bases and at J to 3 bases, leaving 4 bases not matched to a gene. Per the germline V gene, CDR1 is DFQATT and CDR2 is SNEGSKA (reference sequence). The CDR3 loop spans 13 amino acids. The chain's CDR3 is CSARREAFYEQYF. The CDR3 nucleotides read TGCAGTGCTAGGCGGGAGGCTTTCTACGAGCAGTACTTC.

This chain links TRBV20-1 with TRBJ2-1, with 7 bases fitting TRBD2. With 4 bases clipped from V and 7 bases from J, the junction kept 13 bases outside the gene matches. The CDR3 runs to 15 residues. Germline CDR1 and CDR2: DFQATT and SNEGSKA (reference sequence). The CDR3 nucleotides are TGCAGTGCTACCAACCCTGGGGCCGGGGGGAATGAGCAGTTCTTC. It specifies CSATNPGAGGNEQFF.

The chain employs TRBV29-1 and TRBJ2-5; D not resolved. The CDR3 is 10 residues long. Germline V gives CDR1 SQVTM, CDR2 ANQGSEA. Trimming removed 6 bases from V and 5 bases from J, with 7 bases in between. CDR3 sequence: CSVSSETQYF. For the CDR3, the DNA is TGCAGCGTCTCCAGTGAGACCCAGTACTTC.

This clonotype has just a few counts. The chain uses TRBV5-1 and TRBJ2-3; 14 positions match TRBD2. Germline lookup yields CDR1 SGHRS and CDR2 YFSETQ. The CDR3 length is 17 residues. V was clipped by 6 bases and J by 5 bases; unmatched bases: 11. The CDR3 bases are TGCGCCAGCACCTATGGGACTAGCGGGAGTAGGATAGATACGCAGTATTTT. Amino acids: CASTYGTSGSRIDTQYF.

In its sample, this clonotype was seen many times. The V and J genes are TRBV27 and TRBJ2-6; D ambiguous. CDR3 length equals 14 residues. V was trimmed by 5 bases and J by 0 bases, leaving 5 bases between them. Germline lookup yields CDR1 MNHEY and CDR2 SMNVEV (reference sequence). CDR3 sequence (DNA): TGTGCCAGCAGTCTCACCTCTGGGGCCAACGTCCTGACTTTC. Protein sequence: CASSLTSGANVLTF.

This clonotype has just a few counts. The chain carries TRBV7-2 and TRBJ2-2, with D perhaps given as TRBD1 or TRBD2 (5 bases each). There are 13 residues in the CDR3. The V end lost 0 bases, the J end lost 6 bases, and 5 bases lay between the germline ends. Looked up from germline, CDR1 is SGHTA and CDR2 is FQGNSA. As DNA, the CDR3 is TGTGCCAGCAGCTTAGCGGGACCCGGGGAGCTGTTTTTT. Translating gives CASSLAGPGELFF.

The genes are TRBV4-2 and TRBJ2-7; 7 nucleotides match TRBD2. The CDR3 runs 16 residues. Per germline, CDR1 LGHNA and CDR2 YNFKEQ. Trimming took 3 bases from V and 5 from J; bases not matched to a gene: 13. DNA of the CDR3: TGTGCCAGCAGCCAGGATTCCGTGACTAGCATCAACGAGCAGTACTTC. Amino acid sequence: CASSQDSVTSINEQYF.

The chain links TRBV3-1 to TRBJ1-1; D is unclear. CDR3 size: 12 residues. Looked up from germline, CDR1 is LGHDT and CDR2 is YNNKEL (reference sequence). V lost 8 bases and J lost 5, with 12 bases in between. CDR3 residues: CASRSGGTEAFF. The DNA for the CDR3 is TGTGCCAGCCGGAGTGGAGGAACTGAAGCTTTCTTT.

The V call is TRBV20-1, the J call TRBJ2-1; D gene unclear. The CDR3 extends over 12 amino acids. V was trimmed by 0 bases and J by 10 bases, leaving 10 bases between them. Looked up from germline, CDR1 is DFQATT and CDR2 is SNEGSKA (reference sequence). The CDR3 DNA is TGCAGTGCTAGAGATCGCTGGCAGGAGCAGTTCTTC. This encodes CSARDRWQEQFF.

The rearrangement links TRBV7-2 to TRBJ2-7, with D hard to call. The germline V and J ends were trimmed by 3 bases and 3 bases, with 9 bases remaining between them. The CDR3 has 13 residues. Looked up from germline, CDR1 is SGHTA and CDR2 is FQGNSA. The CDR3 region is CASSFSKLYEQYF. As DNA, the CDR3 is TGTGCCAGCAGCTTTAGTAAGCTCTACGAGCAGTACTTC.

V gene TRBV7-2 combines with J gene TRBJ2-5; TRBD2 matches at 8 bases. Per germline, CDR1 SGHTA and CDR2 FQGNSA. V dropped 4 bases and J dropped 5; count of bases not matched to a gene: 9. The CDR3 extends over 15 amino acids. The CDR3 DNA follows: TGTGCCAGCAGCTCCCGCCAGGGCGGGGGGGAGACCCAGTACTTC. Residues: CASSSRQGGGETQYF.

This clonotype appeared a few times. The V gene is TRBV20-1, the J gene TRBJ2-1; D ambiguous. CDR3 length equals 12 residues. The ends were cut back, 3 bases at V and 5 bases at J, with 8 bases in the middle. CDR1 and CDR2 (germline): DFQATT, SNEGSKA (reference sequence). The CDR3 DNA reads TGCAGTGCTAGGATGGCCCACAATGAGCAGTTCTTC. Its translation is CSARMAHNEQFF.

The rearrangement links TRBV30 to TRBJ2-1; D not resolved. Trimming pared 0 bases from V and 9 bases from J, leaving 12 bases between. The CDR3 sequence is 13 residues long. Germline V CDR1 and CDR2: GTSNPN, SVGIG (reference sequence). The chain's CDR3 is CAWSVRSGGEQFF. DNA of the CDR3: TGTGCCTGGAGTGTTCGCAGTGGCGGTGAGCAGTTCTTC.

This clonotype was seen only a few times. The chain recombines TRBV9 with TRBJ2-7; 10 bases line up with TRBD2. The V segment lost 0 bases and the J segment 3 bases; nucleotides outside the gene matches: 6. The CDR3 runs to 16 residues. CDR1 and CDR2 from the germline V gene are SGDLS and YYNGEE. The CDR3: CASSVVGTSEFYEQYF. Written as DNA, the CDR3 is TGTGCCAGCAGCGTAGTAGGGACTAGCGAATTCTACGAGCAGTACTTC.

This clonotype was seen more than once but under ten times. This chain links TRBV6-2 or TRBV6-3 with TRBJ2-7, with 8 bases that match TRBD2. The germline V gene encodes CDR1 MNHEY and CDR2 SVGEGT. Trimming removed 2 bases from V and 0 bases from J; junction bases left unmatched: 6. The CDR3 is 16 residues long. This CDR3 is CASSYLGGRLSYEQYF. In DNA, the CDR3 is TGTGCCAGCAGTTACCTGGGCGGGAGGCTCTCCTACGAGCAGTACTTC.

This clonotype was picked up many times. The genes are TRBV20-1 and TRBJ1-4; TRBD1 aligns across 8 bases. CDR1 is DFQATT and CDR2 is SNEGSKA in the germline V gene (reference sequence). The CDR3 extends over 13 amino acids. V shed 5 bases, J shed 4 bases, and the junction held 3 bases outside the gene matches. For the CDR3, the DNA is TGCAGTGCTCAGGGGGCGGGTAATGAAAAACTGTTTTTT. Translating it yields CSAQGAGNEKLFF.

This chain joins TRBV5-1 and TRBJ2-1; a possible D gene is TRBD2 (5 bases). V gave up 0 bases and J gave up 2 bases, with 12 bases separating them. Germline CDR1 SGHRS, CDR2 YFSETQ. The CDR3 has 16 amino acids. For the CDR3, the DNA is TGCGCCAGCAGCTTGGGAGGGAATGTAGCCTACAATGAGCAGTTCTTC. It yields the protein CASSLGGNVAYNEQFF.

This clonotype showed up just a few times. The rearrangement uses TRBV12-3 or TRBV12-4 and TRBJ2-7; 8 bases match TRBD2. The CDR3 has 13 amino acids. V lost 3 bases and J lost 6; bases outside the gene matches: 4. DNA of the CDR3: TGTGCCAGCAGTTTGGCGGGAGGTGGCGAGCAGTACTTC. This codes for CASSLAGGGEQYF.

This clonotype was recorded at least ten times. V usage is TRBV11-2 and J usage is TRBJ2-7, with D unclear. Per the germline V gene, CDR1 is SGHAT and CDR2 is FQNNGV. CDR3 length equals 11 residues. Trimming left V 0 bases short and J 6 bases short, with 3 bases between. This CDR3 is CASSLDLEQYF. CDR3 DNA sequence: TGTGCCAGCAGCTTAGATCTCGAGCAGTACTTC.

The V call is TRBV3-1, the J call TRBJ2-3; D is unclear. Germline CDR1 LGHDT, CDR2 YNNKEL (reference sequence). CDR3 length: 15 amino acids. Trimming took off 4 bases at V and 2 bases at J, with 13 bases between the two ends. The CDR3 DNA follows: TGTGCCAGCAGCCCGACCGGGTGGCCCACAGATACGCAGTATTTT. This codes for CASSPTGWPTDTQYF.

This clonotype was counted many times. The CDR3, as DNA: TGCAGTGCTAGCGGGAGGTCGTCTAGCACAGATACGCAGTATTTT. It encodes CSASGRSSSTDTQYF. The chain employs TRBV20-1 and TRBJ2-3; TRBD2 agrees at 7 bases. This CDR3 is built from 15 residues. Germline CDR1 DFQATT, CDR2 SNEGSKA (reference sequence). Unmatched junction bases numbered 6, after V lost 3 bases and J lost 0 bases.

Only a few counts were recorded for this clonotype. For the CDR3, the DNA is TGTGCCAGCAGCTTGGGGGAGGCCTCGGGCGAGCAGTACTTC. Encoded protein: CASSLGEASGEQYF. The V and J genes are TRBV5-5 and TRBJ2-7; perhaps TRBD2 as D (6 bases). CDR3 size: 14 residues. Germline CDR1 reads SGHKS; CDR2 reads YYEKEE (reference sequence). Trimming cost V 0 bases and J 6 bases, with 13 bases left between them.

The sample holds a few counts of this clonotype. The J gene is TRBJ2-2, the V gene TRBV25-1; 13 bases map to TRBD2. Trimming at V came to 7 bases and at J to 6 bases, leaving 5 bases not matched to a gene. The germline gives CDR1 MGHDK, CDR2 SYGVNS. The CDR3 is 15 residues long. In DNA form, the CDR3 reads TGTGCCAGCACCCGGACTAGCGGGAGCCCCGGGGAGCTGTTTTTT. This sequence encodes CASTRTSGSPGELFF. The full variable domain, with the rest looked up from reference TRBV25-1 and TRBJ2-2, is EADIYQTPRYLVIGTGKKITLECSQTMGHDKMYWYQQDPGMELHLIHYSYGVNSTEKGDLSSESTVSRIRTEHFPLTLESARPSHTSQYLCASTRTSGSPGELFFGEGSRLTVL.

The chain employs TRBV29-1 and TRBJ1-1; 7 bases agree with TRBD1. The length of the CDR3 is 11 residues. Germline CDR1 SQVTM, CDR2 ANQGSEA. Losses at the gene ends were 7 bases for V and 4 bases for J; bases not matched to a gene: 3. In DNA form, the CDR3 reads TGCAGCGGACAGGGAAGCACTGAAGCTTTCTTT. It encodes CSGQGSTEAFF.

This clonotype has only a few counts. The genes are TRBV20-1 and TRBJ2-7, with TRBD2 identical over 10 bases. This CDR3 has 13 amino acids. V lost 6 bases to trimming and J lost 2 bases; unmatched junction nucleotides: 4. In germline, CDR1 is DFQATT, CDR2 SNEGSKA (reference sequence). CDR3 coding DNA: TGCAGTGCATCCCTAGCGGGAGCCTACGAGCAGTACTTC. The encoded protein is CSASLAGAYEQYF.

The rearrangement links TRBV29-1 to TRBJ2-1, with 8 bases fitting TRBD1. In germline, CDR1 is SQVTM, CDR2 ANQGSEA. The V segment lost 3 bases and the J segment 9 bases; nucleotides outside the gene matches: 4. CDR3 size: 12 residues. The CDR3 DNA reads TGCAGCGTTGAGTCGACAGGGGCTGAGCAGTTCTTC. Protein: CSVESTGAEQFF.

This chain links TRBV5-1 with TRBJ2-5; 8 bases line up with TRBD1. Per the germline V gene, CDR1 is SGHRS and CDR2 is YFSETQ. Trimming took 4 bases from V and 5 from J; bases not matched to a gene: 4. This CDR3 spans 13 amino acids. Here the CDR3 reads CASSTGGDETQYF. For the CDR3, the DNA is TGCGCCAGCAGCACAGGGGGTGATGAGACCCAGTACTTC.

The chain has TRBV7-7 and TRBJ2-5, with D unclear. Trimming cost V 4 bases and J 10 bases, with 13 bases left between them. Germline CDR1 and CDR2: SSHAT and FNYEAQ (reference sequence). The CDR3 contains 12 residues. The CDR3 loop reads CASSSITGNQYF. DNA for the CDR3: TGTGCCAGCAGCTCCATTACGGGTAACCAGTACTTC.